This T cell receptor (beta chain) is from a study of blood T cell repertoires in COVID-19. Per the study methods: It was from reference gene primer amplification that nucleated cell counts were estimated. Method: immunoSEQ multiplex PCR; TCRdb's copy keeps in-frame clones and lacks some. V, J and clone size are taken as reported in that table, and D and trimming were inferred from the DNA itself. Of 130,000 or so clones in the sample, more than 70% were seen once. Germline CDR1 and CDR2: ENHRY and SYGVKD. V shed 4 bases and J 6 bases; nucleotides not matched to a gene: 4. The CDR3 runs 15 residues. Sample: peripheral blood. The gene calls are TRBV10-3 and TRBJ2-2; TRBD2 matches at 11 bases. The clonotype was recovered from a man in his 60s with acute or convalescent COVID-19. The CDR3 spells CAISVSGRDSGELFF. The DNA for the CDR3 is TGTGCCATCAGTGTTAGCGGGAGGGACTCCGGGGAGCTGTTTTTT.